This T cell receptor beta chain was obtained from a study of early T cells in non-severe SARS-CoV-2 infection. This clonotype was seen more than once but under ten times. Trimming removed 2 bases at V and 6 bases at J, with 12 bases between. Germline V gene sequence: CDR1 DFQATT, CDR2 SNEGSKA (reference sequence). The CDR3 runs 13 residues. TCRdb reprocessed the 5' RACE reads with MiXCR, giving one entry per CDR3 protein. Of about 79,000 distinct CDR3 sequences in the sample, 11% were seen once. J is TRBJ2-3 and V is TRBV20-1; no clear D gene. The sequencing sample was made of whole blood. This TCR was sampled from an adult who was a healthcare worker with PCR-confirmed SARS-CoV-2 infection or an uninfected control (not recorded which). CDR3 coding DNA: TGCAGTGCTAGATCCCGGCTTCGGGATACGCAGTATTTT. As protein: CSARSRLRDTQYF.